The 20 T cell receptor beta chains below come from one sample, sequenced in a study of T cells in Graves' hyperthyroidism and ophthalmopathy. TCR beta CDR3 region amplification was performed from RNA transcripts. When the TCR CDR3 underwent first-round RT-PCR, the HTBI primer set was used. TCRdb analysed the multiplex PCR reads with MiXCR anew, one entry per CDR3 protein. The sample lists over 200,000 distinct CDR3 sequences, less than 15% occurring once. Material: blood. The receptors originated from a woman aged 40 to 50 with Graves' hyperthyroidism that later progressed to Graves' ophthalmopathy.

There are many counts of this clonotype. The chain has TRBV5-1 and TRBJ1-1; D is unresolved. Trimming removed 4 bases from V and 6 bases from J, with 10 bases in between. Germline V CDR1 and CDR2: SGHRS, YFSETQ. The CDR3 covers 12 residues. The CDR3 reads CASSGDLSEAFF. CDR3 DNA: TGCGCCAGCAGCGGCGACCTCTCTGAAGCTTTCTTT.

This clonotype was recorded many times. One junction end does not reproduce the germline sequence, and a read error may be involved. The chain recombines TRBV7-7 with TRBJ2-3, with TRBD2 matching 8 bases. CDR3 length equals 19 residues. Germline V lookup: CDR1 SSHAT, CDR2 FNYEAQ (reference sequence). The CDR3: CASSLGQRESSSQGDTQYF. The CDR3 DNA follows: TGTGCTAGCAGCTTAGGCCAGCGGGAGTCGTCCTCGCAGGGAGATACGCAGTATTTT.

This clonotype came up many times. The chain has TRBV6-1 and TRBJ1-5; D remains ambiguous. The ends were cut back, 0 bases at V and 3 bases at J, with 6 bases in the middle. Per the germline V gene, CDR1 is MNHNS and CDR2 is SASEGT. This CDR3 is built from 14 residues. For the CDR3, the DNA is TGTGCCAGCAGTGAAGCGGGGTACAATCAGCCCCAGCATTTT. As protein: CASSEAGYNQPQHF.

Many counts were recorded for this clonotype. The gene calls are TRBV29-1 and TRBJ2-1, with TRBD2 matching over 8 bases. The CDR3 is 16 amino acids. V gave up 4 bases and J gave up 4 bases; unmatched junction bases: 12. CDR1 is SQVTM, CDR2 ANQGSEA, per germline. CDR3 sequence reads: CSVVSPGLESYNEQFF. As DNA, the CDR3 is TGCAGCGTTGTTTCTCCGGGACTAGAGTCTTACAATGAGCAGTTCTTC.

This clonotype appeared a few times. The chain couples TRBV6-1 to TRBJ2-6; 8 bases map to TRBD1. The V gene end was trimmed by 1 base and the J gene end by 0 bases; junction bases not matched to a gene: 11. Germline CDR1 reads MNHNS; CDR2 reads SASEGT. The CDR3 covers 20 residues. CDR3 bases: TGTGCCAGCAGTGAAGTATCCGGGACAGGTTATTACTCTGGGGCCAACGTCCTGACTTTC. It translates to CASSEVSGTGYYSGANVLTF.

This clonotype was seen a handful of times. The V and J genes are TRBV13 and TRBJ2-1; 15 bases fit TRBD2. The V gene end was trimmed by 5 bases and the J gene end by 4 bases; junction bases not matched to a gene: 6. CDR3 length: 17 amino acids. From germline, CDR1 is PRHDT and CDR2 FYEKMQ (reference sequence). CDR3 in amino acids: CASSTGLAGGQYNEQFF. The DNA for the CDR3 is TGTGCCAGCAGCACGGGACTAGCGGGAGGTCAATACAATGAGCAGTTCTTC. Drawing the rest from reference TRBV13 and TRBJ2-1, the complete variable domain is AAGVIQSPRHLIKEKRETATLKCYPIPRHDTVYWYQQGPGQDPQFLISFYEKMQSDKGSIPDRFSAQQFSDYHSELNMSSLELGDSALYFCASSTGLAGGQYNEQFFGPGTRLTVL.

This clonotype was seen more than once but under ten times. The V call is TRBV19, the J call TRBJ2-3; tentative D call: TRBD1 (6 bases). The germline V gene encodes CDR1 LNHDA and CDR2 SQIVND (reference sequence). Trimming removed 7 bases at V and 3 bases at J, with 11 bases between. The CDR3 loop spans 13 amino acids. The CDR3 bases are TGTGCCAGTAAGGCAGGGGCAACAGATACGCAGTATTTT. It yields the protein CASKAGATDTQYF.

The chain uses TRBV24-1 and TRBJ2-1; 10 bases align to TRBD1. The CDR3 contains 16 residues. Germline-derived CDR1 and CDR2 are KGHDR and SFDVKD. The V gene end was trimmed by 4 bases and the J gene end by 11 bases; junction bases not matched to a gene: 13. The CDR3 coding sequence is TGTGCCACCAGTGAACCGGGGACAGGGGAACGAGCCCAGCAGTTCTTC. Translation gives CATSEPGTGERAQQFF.

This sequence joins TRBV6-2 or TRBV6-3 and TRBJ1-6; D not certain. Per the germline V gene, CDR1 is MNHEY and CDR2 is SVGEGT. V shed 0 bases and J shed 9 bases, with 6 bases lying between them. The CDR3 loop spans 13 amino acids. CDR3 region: CASSYSIASPLHF. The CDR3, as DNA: TGTGCCAGCAGTTACTCAATTGCTTCACCCCTCCACTTT.

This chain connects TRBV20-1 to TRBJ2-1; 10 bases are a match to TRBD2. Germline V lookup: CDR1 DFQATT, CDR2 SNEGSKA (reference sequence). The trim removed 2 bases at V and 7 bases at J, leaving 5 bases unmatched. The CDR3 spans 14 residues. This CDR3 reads CSARRSGRENEQFF. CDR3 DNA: TGCAGTGCTAGACGAAGCGGGAGGGAAAATGAGCAGTTCTTC.

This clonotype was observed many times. The CDR3 here is CASSPGLNTEAFF. CDR3 DNA sequence: TGTGCCAGCTCACCAGGATTGAACACTGAAGCTTTCTTT. The chain recombines TRBV18 with TRBJ1-1; no reliable D call. V lost 2 bases and J lost 0, with 4 bases in between. Germline values: CDR1 KGHSH, CDR2 LQKENI. The CDR3 runs 13 residues.

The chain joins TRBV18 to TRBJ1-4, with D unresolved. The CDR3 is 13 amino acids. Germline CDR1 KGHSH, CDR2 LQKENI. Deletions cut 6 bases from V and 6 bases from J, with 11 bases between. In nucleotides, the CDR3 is TGTGCCAGCTCTCGGGTCACGTATGAAAAACTGTTTTTT. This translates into CASSRVTYEKLFF.

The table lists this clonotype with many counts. In DNA, the CDR3 is TGTGCCAGCAGTTTATTAGCGGGGCCAGCCTACGAGCAGTACTTC. It yields the protein CASSLLAGPAYEQYF. The V and J genes are TRBV27 and TRBJ2-7, with TRBD2 matching 8 bases. Trimming removed 1 base from V and 2 bases from J; junction bases left unmatched: 4. The V gene's germline CDR1 is MNHEY and CDR2 SMNVEV (reference sequence). The CDR3 length is 15 residues.

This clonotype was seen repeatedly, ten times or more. The CDR3, as DNA: TGTGCCAGCTCGCTCGGACAGGGGACGGCCTACGAGCAGTACTTC. Encoded protein: CASSLGQGTAYEQYF. This chain uses TRBV18 with TRBJ2-7; TRBD1 agrees at 9 bases. The ends lost 6 bases at V and 2 bases at J; junction bases unmatched: 8. The CDR3 contains 15 residues. The germline V gene encodes CDR1 KGHSH and CDR2 LQKENI.

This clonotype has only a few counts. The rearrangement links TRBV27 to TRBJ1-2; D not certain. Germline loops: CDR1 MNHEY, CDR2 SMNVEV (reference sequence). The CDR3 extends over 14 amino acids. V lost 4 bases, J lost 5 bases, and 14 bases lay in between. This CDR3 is CASSSSTSRYGYTF. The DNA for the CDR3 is TGTGCCAGCAGTTCCTCCACCAGTCGTTATGGCTACACCTTC.

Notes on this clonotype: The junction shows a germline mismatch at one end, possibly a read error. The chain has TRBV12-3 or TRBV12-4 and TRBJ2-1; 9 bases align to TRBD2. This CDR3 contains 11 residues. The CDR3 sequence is CASSFGTSPIF. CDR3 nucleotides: TGTGCCAGCAGTTTCGGGACTAGCCCGATCTTC.

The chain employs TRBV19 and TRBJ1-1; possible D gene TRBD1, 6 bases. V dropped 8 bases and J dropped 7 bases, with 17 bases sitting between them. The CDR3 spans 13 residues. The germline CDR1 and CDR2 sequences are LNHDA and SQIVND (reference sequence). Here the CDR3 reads CASSLGAMREAFF. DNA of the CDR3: TGTGCCAGTTCTTTGGGGGCAATGCGTGAAGCTTTCTTT.

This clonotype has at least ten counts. CDR3 DNA: TGTGCCAGCAGCCTGGCGAGGTTGACAGATACGCAGTATTTT. This encodes CASSLARLTDTQYF. V usage is TRBV7-2 and J usage is TRBJ2-3; D is unresolved. In germline, CDR1 is SGHTA, CDR2 FQGNSA. V was trimmed by 5 bases and J by 3 bases, leaving 12 bases between them. The CDR3 is 14 residues long.

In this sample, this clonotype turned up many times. The chain's CDR3 is CSARDPGAPYEQYF. The CDR3 DNA is TGCAGTGCTAGAGATCCAGGGGCCCCCTACGAGCAGTACTTC. The V gene is TRBV20-1, the J gene TRBJ2-7, with a possible D match to TRBD1 (6 bases). CDR1 and CDR2 from the germline V gene are DFQATT and SNEGSKA (reference sequence). Trimming removed 0 bases from V and 2 bases from J, with 11 bases in between. CDR3 length equals 14 residues.

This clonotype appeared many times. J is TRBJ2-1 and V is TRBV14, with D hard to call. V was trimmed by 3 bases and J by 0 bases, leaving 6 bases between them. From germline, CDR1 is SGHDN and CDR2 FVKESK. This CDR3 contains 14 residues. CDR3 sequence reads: CASSHRYSYNEQFF. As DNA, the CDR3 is TGTGCCAGCAGCCACCGGTACTCCTACAATGAGCAGTTCTTC.